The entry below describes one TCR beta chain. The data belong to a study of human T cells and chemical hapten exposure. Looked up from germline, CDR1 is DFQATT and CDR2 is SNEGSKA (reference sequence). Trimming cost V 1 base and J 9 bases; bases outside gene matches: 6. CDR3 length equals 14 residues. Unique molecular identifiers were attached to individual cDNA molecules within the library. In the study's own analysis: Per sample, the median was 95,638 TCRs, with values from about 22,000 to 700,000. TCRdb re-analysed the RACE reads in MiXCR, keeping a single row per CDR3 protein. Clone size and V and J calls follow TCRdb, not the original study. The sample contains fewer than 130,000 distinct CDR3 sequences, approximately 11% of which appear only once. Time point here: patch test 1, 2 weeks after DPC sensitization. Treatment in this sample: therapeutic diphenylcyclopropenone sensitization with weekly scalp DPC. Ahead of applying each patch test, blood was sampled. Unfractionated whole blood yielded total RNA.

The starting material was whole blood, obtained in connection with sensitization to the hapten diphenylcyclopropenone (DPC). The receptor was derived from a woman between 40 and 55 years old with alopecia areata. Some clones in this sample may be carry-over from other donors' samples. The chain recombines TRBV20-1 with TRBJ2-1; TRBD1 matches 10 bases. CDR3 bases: TGCAGTGCTAGAGTCCCGGGACAGGGGACTGAGCAGTTCTTC. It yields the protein CSARVPGQGTEQFF.